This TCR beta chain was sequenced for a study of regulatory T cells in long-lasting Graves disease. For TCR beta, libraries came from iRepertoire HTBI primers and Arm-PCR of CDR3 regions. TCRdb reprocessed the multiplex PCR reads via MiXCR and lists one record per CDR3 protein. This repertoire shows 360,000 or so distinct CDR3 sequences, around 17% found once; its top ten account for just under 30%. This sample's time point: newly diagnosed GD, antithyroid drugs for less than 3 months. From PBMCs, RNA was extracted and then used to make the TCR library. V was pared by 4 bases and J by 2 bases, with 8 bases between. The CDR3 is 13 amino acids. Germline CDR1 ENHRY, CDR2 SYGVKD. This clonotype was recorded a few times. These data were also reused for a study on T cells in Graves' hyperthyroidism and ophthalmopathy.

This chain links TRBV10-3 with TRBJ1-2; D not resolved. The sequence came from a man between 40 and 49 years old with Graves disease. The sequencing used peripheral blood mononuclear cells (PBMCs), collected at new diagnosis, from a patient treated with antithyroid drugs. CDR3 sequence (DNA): TGTGCCATCAGTGTCGAACTAAACTATGGCTACACCTTC. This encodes CAISVELNYGYTF.